This TCR beta chain was identified during a study of Tregs in tolerant kidney transplant recipients. Study-level points and caveats: The most relevant donor-specific Treg TCRbeta repertoire apparently came from expansion with activated donor B cells.

CD4+CD25+CD127- Tregs, CD4+CD25- non-Tregs, CD4 and CD8 cells were sorted. The table came from immunoSEQ multiplex PCR; TCRdb's copy has only in-frame clones and leaves some out. The table has about 240,000 clones, approximately 84% seen once; the top ten hold around 0.61%. Per the germline V gene, CDR1 is MGHRA and CDR2 is YSYEKL. The CDR3 consists of 13 residues. V was shortened by 0 bases and J by 7 bases, with 9 bases between the two germline ends. This clone was detected only a few times. Its antigen is unidentified. The genes are TRBV4-1 and TRBJ2-5; TRBD1 is a possible D gene (5 bases). The sample was CD4+ T cells from blood. The TCR originated in a human donor in good health. The DNA of the CDR3 is TGCGCCAGCAGCCAAGAGGGGCGTGGGACCCAGTACTTC. Translation: CASSQEGRGTQYF.